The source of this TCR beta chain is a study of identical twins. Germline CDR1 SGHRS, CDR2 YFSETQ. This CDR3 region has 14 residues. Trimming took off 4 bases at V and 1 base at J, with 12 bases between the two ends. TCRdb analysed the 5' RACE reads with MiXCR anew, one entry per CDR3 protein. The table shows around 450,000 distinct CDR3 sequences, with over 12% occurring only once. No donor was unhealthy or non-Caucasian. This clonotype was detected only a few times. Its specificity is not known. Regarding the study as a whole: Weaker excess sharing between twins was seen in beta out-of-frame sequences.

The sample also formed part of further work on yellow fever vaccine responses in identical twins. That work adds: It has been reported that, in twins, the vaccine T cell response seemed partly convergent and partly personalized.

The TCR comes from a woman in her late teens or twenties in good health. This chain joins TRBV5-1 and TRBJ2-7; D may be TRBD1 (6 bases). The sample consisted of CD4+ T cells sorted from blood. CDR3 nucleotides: TGCGCCAGCAGCGATGGGACATTTTCCTACGAGCAGTACTTC. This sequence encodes CASSDGTFSYEQYF. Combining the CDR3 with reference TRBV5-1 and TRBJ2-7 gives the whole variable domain KAGVTQTPRYLIKTRGQQVTLSCSPISGHRSVSWYQQTPGQGLQFLFEYFSETQRNKGNFPGRFSGRQFSNSRSEMNVSTLELGDSALYLCASSDGTFSYEQYFGPGTRLTVT.